The present T cell receptor beta chain was sequenced within a study of identical twins. TCRdb itself ran the 5' RACE reads through MiXCR, one entry per CDR3 protein. The sample records about 790,000 distinct CDR3 sequences, 15% to 20% being singletons. Germline V CDR1 and CDR2: SGDLS, YYNGEE. V dropped 0 bases and J dropped 7 bases, with 8 bases sitting between them. The CDR3 is 13 residues long. Everyone who donated was a healthy Caucasian. This same sample was also part of a study on T cells expressing NK-cell markers. This second study says: A handful of donors showed these clonotypes also leading the CD3+CD56-NKG2C+ fraction.

This chain joins TRBV9 and TRBJ2-1; D ambiguous. Sequencing used PBMCs. The clonotype originates from a woman younger than 35 in good health. CDR3 in DNA: TGTGCCAGCAGCGTAGACGTAGAGAATGAGCAGTTCTTC. Amino acid sequence: CASSVDVENEQFF.